This TCR beta chain was found in a study of regulatory T cells in long-lasting Graves disease. Time point described: persistent/refractory GD, antithyroid drugs over 5 years with positive TRAb. PBMCs were the source of the RNA used for TCR sequencing. Patients were enrolled at an endocrinology department in Xi'an, China. Staff took 7.5 to 9.5 milliliters of peripheral blood and put it into EDTA tubes. Concerning this clonotype itself: Its antigen is unknown. This may arise from a read error, as a much more abundant clone is one base away. The conserved closing phenylalanine or tryptophan is absent in this CDR3, likely reflecting a read error.

Looked up from germline, CDR1 is MNHEY and CDR2 is SMNVEV (reference sequence). With 6 bases clipped from V and 5 bases from J, the junction kept 2 bases outside the gene matches. The CDR3 runs 13 residues. Building the TCR beta libraries relied on iRepertoire HTBI primers, and CDR3 regions underwent Arm-PCR. In TCRdb, the multiplex PCR reads were re-called with MiXCR into one record per CDR3 protein. The sample has some 450,000 distinct CDR3 sequences, around 22% seen once. General study points: Persistent patients shared under 3,000 public clonotypes among themselves. Newly diagnosed patients shared fewer, at nearly 1,000. Repertoires from persistent disease leaned toward TRBV28, TRBJ1-2 and TRBJ2-5.

The chain carries TRBV27 and TRBJ2-5; 11 nucleotides line up with TRBD2. This receptor was identified in a female donor with Graves disease. The starting material was peripheral blood mononuclear cells (PBMCs), obtained when the disease was refractory, from a patient treated with antithyroid drugs. Written as DNA, the CDR3 is TGTGCCAGCAGACCTAGCGGGAGGGAGACCCAGTACCTC. Translation: CASRPSGRETQYL.